These 28 T cell receptor beta chains were sequenced from one sample in a study of blood T cell repertoires in COVID-19. The assay was immunoSEQ multiplex PCR, and TCRdb's table has in-frame clones only and misses some. Here the sample spans about 180,000 clones, 70% to 80% being singletons. Sequencing was done on a sample of PBMCs or T cells enriched from blood (not recorded which). These receptors came from a man aged 60 to 69 who had been exposed to COVID-19.

This chain joins TRBV25-1 and TRBJ1-2; a weak D match, TRBD1 (5 bases). The V and J ends lost 4 bases and 6 bases respectively, with 12 bases between them. The germline V gene has CDR1 MGHDK and CDR2 SYGVNS. The CDR3 is made up of 13 amino acids. This chain's CDR3 is CASSADSFHGYTF. The DNA for the CDR3 is TGTGCCAGCAGTGCCGACAGTTTCCATGGCTACACCTTC.

This chain uses TRBV29-1 with TRBJ1-2, with D possibly matching TRBD1 (6 bases). The CDR3 has 12 residues. Germline V gives CDR1 SQVTM, CDR2 ANQGSEA. V shed 8 bases and J shed 3 bases, with 13 bases lying between them. In nucleotides, the CDR3 is TGCAGCTCCCAGACAGGAGACTATGGCTACACCTTC. Amino acids: CSSQTGDYGYTF.

In nucleotides, the CDR3 is TGTGCCAGCAGCTCCCCTCGGGGGAGTAGCGGGAGGGCCACCTACAATGAGCAGTTCTTC. This codes for CASSSPRGSSGRATYNEQFF. The chain uses TRBV7-3 and TRBJ2-1; 11 nucleotides match TRBD2. With V trimmed by 4 bases and J by 2 bases, 16 bases remained unmatched. The CDR3 contains 20 residues. Per germline, CDR1 SGHTA and CDR2 FQGTGA.

The chain combines TRBV12-3 or TRBV12-4 with TRBJ1-2, with D perhaps TRBD1 (5 bases). V was clipped by 2 bases and J by 6 bases, with 10 bases between them. CDR3 length equals 13 residues. The CDR3 here is CASSLFEGDGYTF. In nucleotides, the CDR3 is TGTGCCAGCAGTTTATTCGAAGGGGATGGCTACACCTTC.

The chain carries TRBV30 and TRBJ1-6; a possible D gene is TRBD1 (5 bases). The CDR3 has 16 residues. The ends were cut back, 0 bases at V and 5 bases at J, with 14 bases in the middle. Germline-derived CDR1 and CDR2 are GTSNPN and SVGIG (reference sequence). The DNA for the CDR3 is TGTGCCTGGAGTGTATTGGCAGGGCGGAATAATTCACCCCTCCACTTT. This encodes CAWSVLAGRNNSPLHF.

This chain connects TRBV9 to TRBJ2-3; D is unresolved. Germline CDR1 and CDR2: SGDLS and YYNGEE. Trimming removed 6 bases at V and 3 bases at J, with 11 bases between. CDR3 length: 13 residues. CDR3 amino acids: CASNKLRTDTQYF. CDR3 nucleotide sequence: TGTGCCAGCAACAAACTAAGGACAGATACGCAGTATTTT.

The chain has TRBV11-2 and TRBJ2-3, with D tentatively TRBD1 (6 bases). V was cut by 5 bases and J by 1 base, with 10 bases left in between. CDR1 and CDR2 from the germline V gene are SGHAT and FQNNGV. This CDR3 contains 14 residues. The CDR3 DNA sequence: TGTGCCAGCAGCCCGCGGACAGGCACAGATACGCAGTATTTT. It codes for CASSPRTGTDTQYF.

The rearrangement joins TRBV30 to TRBJ1-1; D remains ambiguous. CDR1 GTSNPN and CDR2 SVGIG come from the germline V gene (reference sequence). V shed 0 bases and J shed 6 bases, with 14 bases lying between them. CDR3 length equals 14 residues. Written as DNA, the CDR3 is TGTGCCTGGAGTGTTTCGCAGGTAGCGGCTGAAGCTTTCTTT. It encodes CAWSVSQVAAEAFF.

In regard to this clone: The sample contains more than one DNA sequence encoding this CDR3. CDR3 in amino acids: CASSLDRYSNQPQHF. The CDR3 region has the DNA TGTGCCAGCAGCTTAGACAGGTATAGCAATCAGCCCCAGCATTTT. V usage is TRBV11-2 and J usage is TRBJ1-5; no clear D gene. The germline V gene encodes CDR1 SGHAT and CDR2 FQNNGV. The CDR3 runs to 15 residues. V was trimmed by 0 bases and J by 0 bases, leaving 6 bases between them.

The V gene is TRBV19, the J gene TRBJ1-2; D unclear. V lost 7 bases and J 13 bases, leaving 25 bases between the germline ends. The CDR3 extends over 14 amino acids. CDR1 is LNHDA, CDR2 SQIVND, per germline (reference sequence). The CDR3, as DNA: TGTGCCAGTAAGGTCACAGATCCTCTGTCTATCAGCACCTTC. Amino acid sequence: CASKVTDPLSISTF.

This clone was detected only once. The chain employs TRBV14 and TRBJ2-2; TRBD1 is a possible D gene (6 bases). Trimming removed 5 bases at V and 7 bases at J, with 17 bases between. This CDR3 has 15 residues. CDR1 is SGHDN, CDR2 FVKESK, per germline. The CDR3, as DNA: TGTGCCAGCAGCTACAGGGTTGGAGAGGTCGGGGAGCTGTTTTTT. It is translated as CASSYRVGEVGELFF. The entire variable domain, with the rest obtained from reference TRBV14 and TRBJ2-2, is as follows: EAGVTQFPSHSVIEKGQTVTLRCDPISGHDNLYWYRRVMGKEIKFLLHFVKESKQDESGMPNNRFLAERTGGTYSTLKVQPAELEDSGVYFCASSYRVGEVGELFFGEGSRLTVL.

The J gene is TRBJ1-3, the V gene TRBV2; the match to TRBD1 covers 9 bases. CDR3 length: 17 residues. Germline V gene data show CDR1 as SNHLY and CDR2 as FYNNEI. After removal of 7 bases from V and 1 base from J, the junction contained 11 bases not matched to a gene. In DNA form, the CDR3 reads TGTGCCAGCAAGAACATAGGGGGACAGGGTTCTGGAAACACCATATATTTT. This translates into CASKNIGGQGSGNTIYF. Full variable domain (missing parts from reference TRBV2 and TRBJ1-3): EPEVTQTPSHQVTQMGQEVILRCVPISNHLYFYWYRQILGQKVEFLVSFYNNEISEKSEIFDDQFSVERPDGSNFTLKIRSTKLEDSAMYFCASKNIGGQGSGNTIYFGEGSWLTVV.

The chain joins TRBV7-9 to TRBJ2-2, with a weak D call TRBD1 (5 bases). The CDR3 is 16 residues long. Per germline, CDR1 SEHNR and CDR2 FQNEAQ (reference sequence). Trimming stripped 2 bases from V and 3 bases from J, with 13 bases between. The CDR3 nucleotides are TGTGCCAGCAGCTTAAGGCAGGGAAGGGACACCGGGGAGCTGTTTTTT. Its translation is CASSLRQGRDTGELFF. The whole variable domain, filled in from reference TRBV7-9 and TRBJ2-2, reads DTGVSQNPRHKITKRGQNVTFRCDPISEHNRLYWYRQTLGQGPEFLTYFQNEAQLEKSRLLSDRFSAERPKGSFSTLEIQRTEQGDSAMYLCASSLRQGRDTGELFFGEGSRLTVL.

The gene calls are TRBV11-2 and TRBJ2-7, with 11 bases lining up with TRBD2. The CDR3 runs to 14 residues. The V and J ends lost 6 bases and 2 bases, in that order; junction bases with no gene match: 3. Germline CDR1 reads SGHAT; CDR2 reads FQNNGV. CDR3 loop: CASRRLAGPYEQYF. The CDR3 DNA is TGTGCCAGCAGGCGACTAGCGGGACCCTACGAGCAGTACTTC.

There are many counts of this clone. The DNA of the CDR3 is TGTGCCAGCGTGACAGGGATTGGGGAGCAGTACTTC. Translation gives CASVTGIGEQYF. This chain joins TRBV2 and TRBJ2-7; TRBD1 agrees at 7 bases. The CDR3 is made up of 12 amino acids. With 8 bases clipped from V and 7 bases from J, the junction kept 8 bases outside the gene matches. CDR1 and CDR2 (germline): SNHLY, FYNNEI.

The rearrangement links TRBV19 to TRBJ1-4, with 10 bases matching TRBD1. The germline CDR1 and CDR2 sequences are LNHDA and SQIVND (reference sequence). There are 16 residues in the CDR3. V trimming: 1 base; J trimming: 8 bases; junction bases outside the gene matches: 7. The chain's CDR3 is CASSIVGGQGGEKLFF. Written as DNA, the CDR3 is TGTGCCAGTAGTATAGTTGGAGGACAGGGGGGAGAAAAACTGTTTTTT.

The gene calls are TRBV2 and TRBJ2-5, with D uncertain. The CDR3 covers 11 residues. Trimming removed 6 bases from V and 2 bases from J, with 4 bases in between. Looked up from germline, CDR1 is SNHLY and CDR2 is FYNNEI. The CDR3 DNA follows: TGTGCCAGCAGAGAGCAAGAGACCCAGTACTTC. It encodes CASREQETQYF.

Written as DNA, the CDR3 is TGTGCCAGCAGCGTCGGAGCGGTAGTTCACGAAGCTTTCTTT. It specifies CASSVGAVVHEAFF. The chain couples TRBV6-5 to TRBJ1-1, with D uncertain. Trimming removed 6 bases at V and 8 bases at J, with 19 bases between. CDR1 is MNHEY and CDR2 is SVGAGI in the germline V gene. The CDR3 covers 14 residues.

The chain is built from TRBV28 and TRBJ2-6, with 11 bases matching TRBD1. Germline CDR1 reads MDHEN; CDR2 reads SYDVKM. The CDR3 extends over 17 amino acids. J gave up 3 bases and V 6 bases, and 7 bases lay outside the gene matches. This CDR3 is CASSRTGGAGGANVLTF. CDR3 DNA: TGTGCCAGCAGCAGGACAGGGGGCGCCGGTGGGGCCAACGTCCTGACTTTC.

V and J are TRBV4-2 and TRBJ2-3; 9 bases match TRBD2. The CDR3 length is 13 residues. CDR1 and CDR2 (germline): LGHNA, YNFKEQ. Trimming removed 8 bases from V and 2 bases from J; junction bases left unmatched: 2. The CDR3 DNA follows: TGTGCCAGCGCGGGAGGGCCCACAGATACGCAGTATTTT. Protein product: CASAGGPTDTQYF.

The genes are TRBV30 and TRBJ1-4; 7 bases are a match to TRBD1. The CDR3 has 14 amino acids. Per germline, CDR1 GTSNPN and CDR2 SVGIG (reference sequence). The V segment lost 5 bases and the J segment 7 bases; nucleotides outside the gene matches: 10. CDR3 nucleotides: TGTGCCTGGGGGAAAGGGGGCGGATTTGAAAAACTGTTTTTT. It is translated as CAWGKGGGFEKLFF. The whole variable domain, filled in from reference TRBV30 and TRBJ1-4, reads SQTIHQWPATLVQPVGSPLSLECTVEGTSNPNLYWYRQAAGRGLQLLFYSVGIGQISSEVPQNLSASRPQDRQFILSSKKLLLSDSGFYLCAWGKGGGFEKLFFGSGTQLSVL.

For this clone: Additional DNA sequences in this sample encode the identical CDR3. This sequence joins TRBV5-1 and TRBJ2-2; 11 bases map to TRBD2. Unmatched junction bases numbered 3, after V lost 4 bases and J lost 1 base. The CDR3 consists of 16 residues. Germline assignment: CDR1 SGHRS and CDR2 YFSETQ. This CDR3 is CASSLGTSGNTGELFF. The CDR3, as DNA: TGCGCCAGCAGCCTAGGGACTAGCGGGAACACCGGGGAGCTGTTTTTT.

The chain carries TRBV24-1 and TRBJ2-7; possibly TRBD1 for D (6 bases). This CDR3 region has 13 residues. CDR1 and CDR2 (germline): KGHDR, SFDVKD. The germline V and J ends were trimmed by 5 bases and 6 bases, with 13 bases remaining between them. The CDR3 is CATSGQQGSEQYF. CDR3 DNA: TGTGCCACCAGTGGGCAACAGGGCTCCGAGCAGTACTTC.

This chain links TRBV6-2 or TRBV6-3 with TRBJ2-7; maybe TRBD1 (5 bases). Trimming stripped 2 bases from V and 3 bases from J, with 11 bases between. Looked up from germline, CDR1 is MNHEY and CDR2 is SVGEGT. The CDR3 is 14 amino acids. The CDR3 region has the DNA TGTGCCAGCAGTTACCTTCAGGGAAACTACGAGCAGTACTTC. As protein: CASSYLQGNYEQYF.

V is TRBV19 and J is TRBJ2-7; 8 nucleotides agree with TRBD1. V gave up 5 bases and J gave up 4 bases; unmatched junction bases: 4. The CDR3 contains 13 residues. Looked up from germline, CDR1 is LNHDA and CDR2 is SQIVND (reference sequence). The CDR3 coding sequence is TGTGCCAGTAGTCCGGGACAGGCGTACGAGCAGTACTTC. This translates into CASSPGQAYEQYF.

This chain links TRBV19 with TRBJ1-3, with D hard to call. CDR1 and CDR2 from the germline V gene are LNHDA and SQIVND (reference sequence). V was shortened by 8 bases and J by 4 bases, with 6 bases between the two germline ends. The CDR3 is 11 residues long. The CDR3 here is CASAGGNTIYF. The CDR3 DNA follows: TGTGCCAGTGCGGGGGGAAACACCATATATTTT.

CDR3 protein: CASSSTGGSGNTIYF. The CDR3 nucleotides are TGTGCCAGTAGTTCTACAGGGGGCTCTGGAAACACCATATATTTT. The V call is TRBV19, the J call TRBJ1-3; 8 bases agree with TRBD1. This CDR3 is 15 amino acids long. The germline V gene encodes CDR1 LNHDA and CDR2 SQIVND (reference sequence). Unmatched junction bases numbered 3, after V lost 5 bases and J lost 0 bases.

J is TRBJ2-1 and V is TRBV2; D is possibly TRBD2 (5 bases). The germline V and J ends were trimmed by 6 bases and 3 bases, with 12 bases remaining between them. The germline V gene has CDR1 SNHLY and CDR2 FYNNEI. The CDR3 is made up of 14 amino acids. Here the CDR3 DNA reads TGTGCCAGCAGGGGCTACCGGGACTACAATGAGCAGTTCTTC. Amino acids: CASRGYRDYNEQFF. Full variable domain (outside the CDR3, taken from reference TRBV2 and TRBJ2-1): EPEVTQTPSHQVTQMGQEVILRCVPISNHLYFYWYRQILGQKVEFLVSFYNNEISEKSEIFDDQFSVERPDGSNFTLKIRSTKLEDSAMYFCASRGYRDYNEQFFGPGTRLTVL.